Described below is a single TCR beta chain sequence and its context. This sample includes further DNA sequences coding for the same CDR3. The data are from a study of shared clonotypes between healthy human individuals. Using immunoSEQ multiplex PCR, the repertoire was profiled, and TCRdb retains in-frame clones only, with some absent. This sample has about 1.5 million clones, with around 98% found just once. This CDR3 has 12 amino acids. V shed 4 bases and J 2 bases; nucleotides not matched to a gene: 2. CDR1 and CDR2 from the germline V gene are SQVTM and ANQGSEA. The sequence came from a man in his thirties or forties in good health. V is TRBV29-1 and J is TRBJ2-7; 7 bases align to TRBD2. Sequences were obtained from naive CD4+ T cells sorted from blood. The subset is: CD45RA+ positively selected. The CDR3 DNA reads as TGCAGCGTTGGCGGGAGCCCCTACGAGCAGTACTTC. This translates into CSVGGSPYEQYF.